One sample yielded the 5 T cell receptor beta chains listed below, sequenced in a study of T cell changes during pregnancy in multiple sclerosis. Only in-frame clones appear in the TCRdb table, and some are missing; sequencing was by immunoSEQ multiplex PCR. In the table there are about 32,000 clones, about 92% of which are singletons. This specimen consisted of CD4+ T cells from peripheral blood mononuclear cells, obtained in the second trimester of pregnancy. The receptors shown here come from a female donor with multiple sclerosis, enrolled in a pregnancy study.

The V gene is TRBV28, the J gene TRBJ1-6, with D tentatively TRBD1 (5 bases). CDR3 size: 15 residues. The V gene lost 2 bases and the J gene lost 5 bases, with 10 bases spanning the gap. Germline V lookup: CDR1 MDHEN, CDR2 SYDVKM. CDR3: CASSLPGLNNSPLHF. CDR3 bases: TGTGCCAGCAGTTTACCGGGACTGAATAATTCACCCCTCCACTTT.

The rearrangement links TRBV2 to TRBJ1-1; TRBD1 matches 8 bases. Germline V lookup: CDR1 SNHLY, CDR2 FYNNEI. Trimming at V came to 5 bases and at J to 2 bases, leaving 7 bases not matched to a gene. There are 15 residues in the CDR3. The CDR3 is CASSRTGKTNTEAFF. DNA of the CDR3: TGTGCCAGCAGTAGGACAGGGAAAACAAACACTGAAGCTTTCTTT.

The chain joins TRBV18 to TRBJ1-3; a weak D match, TRBD1 (6 bases). The CDR3 length is 15 residues. Trimming removed 3 bases from V and 2 bases from J, with 11 bases in between. The germline gives CDR1 KGHSH, CDR2 LQKENI. The CDR3 spells CASSPDRSPGNTIYF. The CDR3 coding sequence is TGTGCCAGCTCACCCGACAGGTCCCCTGGAAACACCATATATTTT.

The CDR3 DNA follows: TGTGCCAGCAGCGTAGCGACCCAGACTGCCGATGAGCAGTTCTTC. As protein: CASSVATQTADEQFF. The chain joins TRBV9 to TRBJ2-1; D ambiguous. Deletions cut 0 bases from V and 8 bases from J, with 15 bases between. Looked up from germline, CDR1 is SGDLS and CDR2 is YYNGEE. This CDR3 is built from 15 residues. Variable domain in full (rest from reference TRBV9 and TRBJ2-1): DSGVTQTPKHLITATGQRVTLRCSPRSGDLSVYWYQQSLDQGLQFLIQYYNGEERAKGNILERFSAQQFPDLHSELNLSSLELGDSALYFCASSVATQTADEQFFGPGTRLTVL.

This chain uses TRBV6-5 with TRBJ2-7, with a weak D call TRBD2 (6 bases). This CDR3 contains 14 residues. Trimming removed 7 bases from V and 0 bases from J, with 13 bases in between. Germline V gene sequence: CDR1 MNHEY, CDR2 SVGAGI. The CDR3 region is CASKRDSLSYEQYF. The DNA of the CDR3 is TGTGCCAGCAAACGGGACTCACTCTCCTACGAGCAGTACTTC.